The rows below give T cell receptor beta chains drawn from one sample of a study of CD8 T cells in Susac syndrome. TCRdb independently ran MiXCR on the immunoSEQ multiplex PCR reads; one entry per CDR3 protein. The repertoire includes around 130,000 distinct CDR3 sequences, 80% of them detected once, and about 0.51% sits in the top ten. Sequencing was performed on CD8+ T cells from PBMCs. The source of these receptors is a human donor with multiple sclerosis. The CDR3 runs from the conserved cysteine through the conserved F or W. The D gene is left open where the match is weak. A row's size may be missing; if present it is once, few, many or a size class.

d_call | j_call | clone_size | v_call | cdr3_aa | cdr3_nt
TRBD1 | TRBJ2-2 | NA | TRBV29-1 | CSVSRDRGGWTGELFF | TGCAGCGTGTCCCGGGACAGGGGGGGATGGACCGGGGAGCTGTTTTTT
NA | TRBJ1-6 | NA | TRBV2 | CASSETISPYNSPLHF | TGTGCCAGCAGTGAGACTATCAGCCCTTATAATTCACCCCTCCACTTT
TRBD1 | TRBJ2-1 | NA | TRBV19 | CASMVRTGFNEQFF | TGTGCCAGTATGGTCAGGACAGGGTTTAATGAGCAGTTCTTC
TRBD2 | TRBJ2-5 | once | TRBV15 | CATSNFGEGLERQETQYF | TGTGCCACCAGCAACTTTGGGGAGGGACTAGAACGTCAAGAGACCCAGTACTTC
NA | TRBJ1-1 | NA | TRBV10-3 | CAISESRGSKVMNTEAFF | TGTGCCATCAGTGAGTCGAGGGGCAGCAAAGTCATGAACACTGAAGCTTTCTTT
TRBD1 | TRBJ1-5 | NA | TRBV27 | CASSNRGGNQPQHF | TGTGCCAGCAGTAACAGGGGTGGCAATCAGCCCCAGCATTTT
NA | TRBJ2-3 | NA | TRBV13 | CASSLGFPDTQYF | TGTGCCAGCAGCTTAGGGTTCCCAGATACGCAGTATTTT
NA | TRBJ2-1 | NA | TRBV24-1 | CATSDNKGFFPFEQFF | TGTGCCACCAGTGATAACAAAGGGTTTTTCCCCTTTGAGCAGTTCTTC
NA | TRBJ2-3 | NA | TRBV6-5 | CASSYWATDTQYF | TGTGCCAGCAGTTACTGGGCCACGGATACGCAGTATTTT
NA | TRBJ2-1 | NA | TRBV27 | CASSFSAGNNEQFF | TGTGCCAGCAGTTTTAGTGCAGGGAACAATGAGCAGTTCTTC
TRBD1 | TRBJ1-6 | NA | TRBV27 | CASSPSPTGVDSPLHF | TGTGCCAGCAGCCCCTCGCCGACAGGGGTAGATTCACCCCTCCACTTT
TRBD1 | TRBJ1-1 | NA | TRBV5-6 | CASSSDGQGNTEAFF | TGTGCCAGCAGCTCGGACGGACAGGGGAACACTGAAGCTTTCTTT
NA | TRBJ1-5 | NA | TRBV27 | CASSLQGFGDQPQHF | TGTGCCAGCAGTTTACAGGGTTTTGGGGATCAGCCCCAGCATTTT
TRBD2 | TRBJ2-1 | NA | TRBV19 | CASRTGTRARGEQFF | TGTGCCAGTAGAACCGGGACTAGGGCTCGGGGTGAGCAGTTCTTC
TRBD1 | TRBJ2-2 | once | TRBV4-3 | CASSPGQYTGELFF | TGCGCCAGCAGCCCGGGACAGTACACCGGGGAGCTGTTTTTT
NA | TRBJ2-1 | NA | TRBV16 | CASSQSLSGRYNEQFF | TGTGCCAGCAGCCAATCCCTTTCGGGACGATACAATGAGCAGTTCTTC
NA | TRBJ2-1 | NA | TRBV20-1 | CSAVEAASYNEQFF | TGCAGTGCCGTGGAGGCGGCCTCCTACAATGAGCAGTTCTTC
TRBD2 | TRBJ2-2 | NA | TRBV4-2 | CASSQTTSGRIIGELFF | TGTGCCAGCAGCCAGACGACTAGCGGGAGAATCATCGGGGAGCTGTTTTTT
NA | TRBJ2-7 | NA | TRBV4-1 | CASSQGHPGGYEQYF | TGCGCCAGCAGCCAAGGACATCCAGGAGGGTACGAGCAGTACTTC
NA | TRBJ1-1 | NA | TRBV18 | CASSPTKGQSLLTEAFF | TGTGCCAGCTCACCGACAAAGGGCCAGTCACTTTTAACTGAAGCTTTCTTT
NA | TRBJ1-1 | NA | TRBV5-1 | CASSLRANTEAFF | TGCGCCAGCAGCTTGAGGGCGAACACTGAAGCTTTCTTT
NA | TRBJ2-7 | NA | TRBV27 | CASSLVRGFPNEQYF | TGTGCCAGCAGTTTGGTCAGGGGTTTCCCCAACGAGCAGTACTTC